These T cell receptor beta chains were read from a single sample in a study of identical twins. TCRdb analysed the 5' RACE reads with MiXCR anew, one entry per CDR3 protein. The sample yields around 550,000 distinct CDR3 sequences, 15% seen once. The same sample was also studied in work on yellow fever vaccine responses in identical twins.

Sequencing used CD4+ T cells sorted from blood. Every receptor here comes from a woman aged 18-35 years in good health. The CDR3 runs from the conserved cysteine through the conserved F or W. A D gene is named only where the DNA matches it firmly. Clone size is given for some rows only: seen once, a few or many times, or a class if the clone is expanded.

>15|.|TRBV5-1|TRBJ2-1|.
TGCGCCAGCAGCCCTATGGCAAGGGGGTTAGGTGAGCAGTTCTTC
CASSPMARGLGEQFF
>13|.|TRBV5-1|TRBJ2-2|.
TGCGCCAGCAGCTTACAGGACACCGGGGAGCTGTTTTTT
CASSLQDTGELFF
>14|.|TRBV7-9|TRBJ1-6|.
TGTGCCAGCAGCCCAGGGAAGGGAGGTTCACCCCTCCACTTT
CASSPGKGGSPLHF
>17|.|TRBV9|TRBJ1-1|.
TGTGCCAGCAGCGCAGCCACGAGGACAGCCAACCCGAGGAAAGCTTTCTTT
CASSAATRTANPRKAFF
>15|.|TRBV6-1|TRBJ2-2|.
TGTGCCAGCAGTCCGGGACGGCGCAACACCGGGGAGCTGTTTTTT
CASSPGRRNTGELFF
>13|TRBD1|TRBV20-1|TRBJ1-5|few
TGCAGTGCTCAGGGGGCAGGGGGACAGCCCCAGCATTTT
CSAQGAGGQPQHF
>12|.|TRBV20-1|TRBJ1-5|.
TGCAGTGCTAGAGAGATTGGGCAGCCCCAGCATTTT
CSAREIGQPQHF
>14|TRBD2|TRBV7-2|TRBJ2-7|.
TGTGCCAGCAGCTTAGTAGCGGGGAACTACGAGCAGTACTTC
CASSLVAGNYEQYF
>14|.|TRBV4-1|TRBJ1-3|.
TGCGCCAGCAGCCAAGGCTGGAGAGAAAACACCATATATTTT
CASSQGWRENTIYF
>15|TRBD1|TRBV6-1|TRBJ2-7|once
TGTGCCAGCAGTGATAGGGACAGGGGGTACTACGAGCAGTACTTC
CASSDRDRGYYEQYF
>14|TRBD1|TRBV12-3/TRBV12-4|TRBJ2-7|.
TGTGCCAGCAGTTTTACAGGGGGTGTCGGCGAGCAGTACTTC
CASSFTGGVGEQYF
>14|.|TRBV11-3|TRBJ2-1|.
TGTGCCAGCAGCTTAGTTCACAGGGACAATGAGCAGTTCTTC
CASSLVHRDNEQFF
>16|TRBD1|TRBV5-1|TRBJ1-1|.
TGCGCCAGCAGCTTGGAAGGGGGACAGGTGAGGAATGAAGCTTTCTTT
CASSLEGGQVRNEAFF
>15|TRBD2|TRBV20-1|TRBJ2-1|few
TGCAGTGCTAGAGATATAGCGGGCACCTACAATGAGCAGTTCTTC
CSARDIAGTYNEQFF
>18|TRBD2|TRBV12-3/TRBV12-4|TRBJ2-1|few
TGTGCCAGCGGAACCGGGACTAGCTTCTTCGACTCCTACAATGAGCAGTTCTTC
CASGTGTSFFDSYNEQFF